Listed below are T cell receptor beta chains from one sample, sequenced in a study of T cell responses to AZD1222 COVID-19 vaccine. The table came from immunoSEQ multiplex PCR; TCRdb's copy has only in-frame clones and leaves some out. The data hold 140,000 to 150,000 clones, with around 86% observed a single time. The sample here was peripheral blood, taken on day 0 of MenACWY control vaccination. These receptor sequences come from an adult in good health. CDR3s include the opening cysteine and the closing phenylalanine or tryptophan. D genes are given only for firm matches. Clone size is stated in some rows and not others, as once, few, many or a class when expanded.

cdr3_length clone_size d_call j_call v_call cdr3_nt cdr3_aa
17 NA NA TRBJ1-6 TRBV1 TGCACCAGCAGCCAAGATGGGCCGGGACACTGTAATTCACCCCTCCACTTT CTSSQDGPGHCNSPLHF
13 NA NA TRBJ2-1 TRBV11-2 TGTGCCAGCAGCTTACACAGGGAGGCTGAGCAGTTCTTC CASSLHREAEQFF
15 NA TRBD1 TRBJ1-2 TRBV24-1 TGTGCCACCAGTGATCCCGGGACAGAAAACTATGGCTACACCTTC CATSDPGTENYGYTF
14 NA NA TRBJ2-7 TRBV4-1 TGCGCCAGCAGCCTGGGCGCCCCTGGGTACGAGCAGTACTTC CASSLGAPGYEQYF
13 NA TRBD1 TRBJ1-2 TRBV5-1 TGCGCCAGCAGCTTCGGACAGGGCGGTGGCTACACCTTC CASSFGQGGGYTF
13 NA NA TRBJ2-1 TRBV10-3 TGTGCCATCAGTGGAGAAGGTTACAATGAGCAGTTCTTC CAISGEGYNEQFF
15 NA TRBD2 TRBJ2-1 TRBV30 TGTGCCTGGCGGGGTAGCGGGGGGGCGCACAATGAGCAGTTCTTC CAWRGSGGAHNEQFF
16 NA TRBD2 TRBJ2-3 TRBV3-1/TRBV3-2 TGTGCCAGCAGCCGCAGCGGACGGGGGGGCCCAGATACGCAGTATTTT CASSRSGRGGPDTQYF
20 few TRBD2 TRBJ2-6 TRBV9 TGTGCCAGCAGCTCCCACGGGGGGATGGCAAGGCCGGGAGGGGCCAACGTCCTGACTTTC CASSSHGGMARPGGANVLTF
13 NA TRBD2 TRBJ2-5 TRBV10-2 TGCGCCAGCCGTGGACTAGCCCAAGAGACCCAGTACTTC CASRGLAQETQYF
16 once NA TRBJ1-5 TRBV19 TGTGCCAGTAGTATGATCGTACAGGACATAAATCAGCCCCAGCATTTT CASSMIVQDINQPQHF
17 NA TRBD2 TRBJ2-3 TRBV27 TGTGCCAGCAGTTTAGACCCTAGCGGGGGGGCCACAGATACGCAGTATTTT CASSLDPSGGATDTQYF
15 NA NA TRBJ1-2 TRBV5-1 TGCGCCAGCAGCGATTCCGGGACACCCGAGCGGAGCTACACCTTC CASSDSGTPERSYTF
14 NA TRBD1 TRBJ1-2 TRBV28 TGTGCCAGCATACTGGACAGGGGGCGGGGTGGCTACACCTTC CASILDRGRGGYTF
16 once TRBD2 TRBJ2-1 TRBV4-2 TGTGCCAGCAGCGATAGCGGGGGACCCAGGGAGAATGAGCAGTTCTTC CASSDSGGPRENEQFF
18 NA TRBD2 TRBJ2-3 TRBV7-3 TGTGCCAGCAGCCAAAGACTAAGGGCTAGCGGGGATTCAGATACGCAGTATTTT CASSQRLRASGDSDTQYF
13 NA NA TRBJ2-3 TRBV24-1 TGTGCCACCAGTGATACTCCCACAGATACGCAGTATTTT CATSDTPTDTQYF
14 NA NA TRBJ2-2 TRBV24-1 TGTGCCACCAGTCCAGGGGCGAACACCGGGGAGCTGTTTTTT CATSPGANTGELFF
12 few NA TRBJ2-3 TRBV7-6 TGTGCCAGCAGCTTAGGCCCAGATACGCAGTATTTT CASSLGPDTQYF
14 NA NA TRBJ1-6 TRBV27 TGTGCCAGCAGTTTATCGGGCGGGCTTTCACCCCTCCACTTT CASSLSGGLSPLHF
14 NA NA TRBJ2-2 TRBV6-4 TGTGCCAGCCGCTCGGGCACGGACACCGGGGAGCTGTTTTTT CASRSGTDTGELFF
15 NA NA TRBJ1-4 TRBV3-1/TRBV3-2 TGTGCCAGCAGCCCCCGGGATCAGGGGAATGAAAAACTGTTTTTT CASSPRDQGNEKLFF
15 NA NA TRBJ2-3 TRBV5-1 TGCGCCAGCAGCTTCTCCCCAGGGCACACAGATACGCAGTATTTT CASSFSPGHTDTQYF
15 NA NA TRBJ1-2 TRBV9 TGTGCCAGCAGCGCAAGGGTAAGGAGTGAGAATGGCTACACCTTC CASSARVRSENGYTF